Below are 28 T cell receptor beta chains sequenced from a single sample in a study of T cells in Graves' hyperthyroidism and ophthalmopathy. Amplified TCR beta CDR3 regions derived from RNA transcripts. During a first-round RT-PCR of the TCR CDR3, the HTBI primer set was used. TCRdb reanalysed the multiplex PCR reads using MiXCR and keeps one entry per CDR3 protein. In the table there are some 510,000 distinct CDR3 sequences, roughly 20% of which are singletons. Sequencing was performed on blood. The receptors come from a man between 18 and 35 years old with Graves' hyperthyroidism.

This sequence joins TRBV20-1 and TRBJ1-5; perhaps TRBD1 as D (5 bases). Trimming removed 2 bases at V and 3 bases at J, with 14 bases between. The CDR3 sequence is 15 residues long. From germline, CDR1 is DFQATT and CDR2 SNEGSKA (reference sequence). CDR3 nucleotide sequence: TGCAGTGCTAGATCCGGGGGGATACCCAATCAGCCCCAGCATTTT. Translation gives CSARSGGIPNQPQHF.

This clonotype was seen repeatedly, ten times or more. The chain carries TRBV9 and TRBJ1-5; the D gene is possibly TRBD1 (5 bases). There are 15 residues in the CDR3. CDR1 is SGDLS and CDR2 is YYNGEE in the germline V gene. The V gene lost 2 bases and the J gene lost 0 bases, with 9 bases spanning the gap. CDR3 bases: TGTGCCAGCAGCGTCGACGGGGGTAGCAATCAGCCCCAGCATTTT. Translated: CASSVDGGSNQPQHF. Complete variable domain (other parts from reference TRBV9 and TRBJ1-5): DSGVTQTPKHLITATGQRVTLRCSPRSGDLSVYWYQQSLDQGLQFLIQYYNGEERAKGNILERFSAQQFPDLHSELNLSSLELGDSALYFCASSVDGGSNQPQHFGDGTRLSIL.

This clonotype was observed at least ten times. J is TRBJ2-2 and V is TRBV9; TRBD1 might be the D (5 bases). This CDR3 is 14 amino acids long. Trimming cost V 1 base and J 1 base, with 5 bases left between them. Germline V gives CDR1 SGDLS, CDR2 YYNGEE. CDR3 sequence reads: CASSVRGNTGELFF. CDR3 sequence (DNA): TGTGCCAGCAGCGTAAGGGGGAACACCGGGGAGCTGTTTTTT.

This clonotype has at least ten counts. This chain links TRBV6-4 with TRBJ1-1; 7 bases line up with TRBD1. The germline gives CDR1 MRHNA, CDR2 SNTAGT. V dropped 6 bases and J dropped 0; count of bases not matched to a gene: 19. The CDR3 loop spans 19 amino acids. The CDR3 region is CASRPRGSTVYPMNTEAFF. In DNA, the CDR3 is TGTGCCAGCAGGCCCAGGGGGTCTACAGTATACCCAATGAACACTGAAGCTTTCTTT.

The table lists this clonotype with many counts. The gene calls are TRBV28 and TRBJ1-1; D possibly corresponds to TRBD1 (6 bases). The germline V gene has CDR1 MDHEN and CDR2 SYDVKM. The CDR3 runs 15 residues. Trimming took off 5 bases at V and 1 base at J, with 14 bases between the two ends. The CDR3 loop reads CASSLLGTSNTEAFF. The CDR3 region has the DNA TGTGCCAGCAGTCTACTCGGGACATCGAACACTGAAGCTTTCTTT.

V gene TRBV28 combines with J gene TRBJ2-5; D assignment may be TRBD1 or TRBD2 (5 bases each). CDR1 is MDHEN, CDR2 SYDVKM, per germline. The CDR3 is 17 amino acids. The V and J ends lost 2 bases and 4 bases respectively, with 20 bases between them. The CDR3 protein is CASSLRGARLGGETQYF. The CDR3 coding sequence is TGTGCCAGCAGTTTAAGGGGAGCGCGGCTCGGAGGAGAGACCCAGTACTTC.

The sample holds a few counts of this clonotype. This chain connects TRBV4-1 to TRBJ1-5, with a weak D call TRBD1 (5 bases). V shed 0 bases and J shed 7 bases, with 22 bases lying between them. Germline lookup yields CDR1 MGHRA and CDR2 YSYEKL. The CDR3 consists of 18 residues. The CDR3 nucleotides are TGCGCCAGCAGCCAAGAGTATAGGGGCGCGGACCCCTTGCAGCCCCAGCATTTT. Its translation: CASSQEYRGADPLQPQHF.

In this sample, this clonotype turned up many times. V usage is TRBV6-2 or TRBV6-3 and J usage is TRBJ2-6, with D unclear. The CDR3 spans 16 residues. The germline gives CDR1 MNHEY, CDR2 SVGEGT. V was shortened by 0 bases and J by 1 base, with 7 bases between the two germline ends. This chain's CDR3 is CASSYSGDSGANVLTF. The CDR3 coding sequence is TGTGCCAGCAGTTACTCCGGCGATTCTGGGGCCAACGTCCTGACTTTC.

In this sample, this clonotype turned up a few times. The junction differs from germline at one of its ends, possibly a read error. This chain joins TRBV20-1 and TRBJ2-7; D remains unclear. Germline V gene data show CDR1 as DFQATT and CDR2 as SNEGSKA (reference sequence). CDR3 size: 12 residues. CDR3 in amino acids: CSASTVFHEQYF. CDR3 nucleotides: TGCAGTGCTAGCACGGTGTTCCACGAACAGTACTTC.

This clonotype appeared many times. The gene calls are TRBV7-8 and TRBJ2-7, with TRBD1 as a possible D gene (5 bases). Trimming removed 5 bases at V and 0 bases at J, with 14 bases between. Germline CDR1 is SGHVS and CDR2 is FQNEAQ. This CDR3 region has 15 residues. The CDR3 is CASSEMTVYSYEQYF. CDR3 sequence (DNA): TGTGCCAGCAGCGAGATGACAGTGTACTCCTACGAGCAGTACTTC.

This clonotype was picked up many times. The gene calls are TRBV10-3 and TRBJ2-5, with D perhaps TRBD1 (6 bases). CDR3 length equals 13 residues. Trimming shortened V by 4 bases and J by 3 bases, and 9 bases separated the two germline ends. The germline V gene has CDR1 ENHRY and CDR2 SYGVKD. CDR3 sequence: CAISGTEEETQYF. The CDR3 DNA sequence: TGTGCCATCAGTGGGACAGAAGAAGAGACCCAGTACTTC.

This chain uses TRBV20-1 with TRBJ1-5; the match to TRBD1 covers 7 bases. Germline V gene sequence: CDR1 DFQATT, CDR2 SNEGSKA (reference sequence). V shed 0 bases, J shed 9 bases, and the junction held 11 bases outside the gene matches. The CDR3 runs to 15 residues. The CDR3 DNA sequence: TGCAGTGCTAGAGATAGAGCAGGGGGGGGGAGGCCCCAGCATTTT. Translation: CSARDRAGGGRPQHF.

This clonotype has at least ten counts. V gene TRBV20-1 combines with J gene TRBJ1-3, with 12 bases that match TRBD1. The CDR3 consists of 16 residues. Germline V lookup: CDR1 DFQATT, CDR2 SNEGSKA (reference sequence). V was pared by 6 bases and J by 3 bases, with 9 bases of the junction left unmatched. CDR3 loop: CSAHRDRGRGGNTIYF. CDR3 nucleotides: TGCAGTGCCCACCGGGACAGGGGGCGCGGTGGAAACACCATATATTTT.

This clonotype showed up many times. This chain links TRBV28 with TRBJ2-7; D could derive from TRBD1 or TRBD2 (5 bases each). Trimming shortened V by 6 bases and J by 5 bases, and 20 bases separated the two germline ends. The CDR3 covers 15 residues. The germline V gene encodes CDR1 MDHEN and CDR2 SYDVKM. Here the CDR3 reads CASSPLGTAPDEQYF. In DNA, the CDR3 is TGTGCCAGCAGCCCCCTTGGGACGGCGCCGGACGAGCAGTACTTC. Supplemented by reference TRBV28 and TRBJ2-7, the full variable domain reads DVKVTQSSRYLVKRTGEKVFLECVQDMDHENMFWYRQDPGLGLRLIYFSYDVKMKEKGDIPEGYSVSREKKERFSLILESASTNQTSMYLCASSPLGTAPDEQYFGPGTRLTVT.

The chain joins TRBV5-8 to TRBJ2-1; 7 bases are a match to TRBD1. CDR1 SGHTS and CDR2 YDEGEE come from the germline V gene. The CDR3 has 14 amino acids. V was clipped by 4 bases and J by 6 bases; unmatched bases: 7. CDR3: CASSVLRGSNEQFF. The CDR3 DNA is TGTGCCAGCAGCGTACTCAGGGGGAGCAATGAGCAGTTCTTC.

The DNA of the CDR3 is TGTGCCAGCAGTTATACACGGGAGAACACTGAAGCTTTCTTT. Its protein product is CASSYTRENTEAFF. The chain recombines TRBV6-5 with TRBJ1-1; no firm D call. From germline, CDR1 is MNHEY and CDR2 SVGAGI. Trimming shortened V by 3 bases and J by 1 base, and 9 bases separated the two germline ends. The CDR3 is 14 residues long.

Many counts were recorded for this clonotype. This chain uses TRBV28 with TRBJ1-2, with D possibly matching TRBD1 (5 bases). Trimming took off 7 bases at V and 9 bases at J, with 15 bases between the two ends. CDR3 size: 12 residues. CDR1 and CDR2 (germline): MDHEN, SYDVKM. The DNA for the CDR3 is TGTGCCAGCATCACGGGGGTGGGGAGCTACACCTTC. It yields the protein CASITGVGSYTF.

The chain has TRBV7-3 and TRBJ2-2; D gene uncertain. Germline V gene lookup returns CDR1 SGHTA and CDR2 FQGTGA. Trimming stripped 2 bases from V and 3 bases from J, with 4 bases between. The CDR3 is 13 residues long. CDR3 bases: TGTGCCAGCAGCTTATCGCACACCGGGGAGCTGTTTTTT. This translates into CASSLSHTGELFF.

Comment on this clonotype: A read error is possible here, since a much larger clone lies one base away. The chain links TRBV5-5 to TRBJ1-2; 7 bases are a match to TRBD1. Germline trimming cut 0 bases from V and 5 bases from J; bases unmatched to any gene: 7. Per the germline V gene, CDR1 is SGHKS and CDR2 is YYEKEE (reference sequence). The CDR3 totals 15 residues. CDR3 sequence: CASSLVGQRAYGYTF. CDR3 in DNA: TGTGCCAGCAGCTTGGTGGGACAGAGGGCTTATGGCTACACCTTC.

The chain joins TRBV28 to TRBJ1-1; D is unresolved. The germline V and J ends were trimmed by 3 bases and 7 bases, with 9 bases remaining between them. Germline lookup yields CDR1 MDHEN and CDR2 SYDVKM. CDR3 length equals 12 residues. CDR3 nucleotides: TGTGCCAGCAGTTTGCCGGAAATTGAAGCTTTCTTT. As protein: CASSLPEIEAFF.

The chain has TRBV6-1 and TRBJ2-5, with 12 bases identical to TRBD2. With V trimmed by 6 bases and J by 5 bases, 7 bases remained unmatched. Germline assignment: CDR1 MNHNS and CDR2 SASEGT. This CDR3 contains 15 residues. In DNA form, the CDR3 reads TGTGCCAGCAGCAGGGCTAGCGGGGGGGCGGAGACCCAGTACTTC. Its protein product is CASSRASGGAETQYF.

The chain couples TRBV5-1 to TRBJ1-1; D not certain. CDR3 length: 13 amino acids. Germline V gene sequence: CDR1 SGHRS, CDR2 YFSETQ. V was cut by 5 bases and J by 2 bases, with 10 bases left in between. CDR3 in amino acids: CASRGMGNTEAFF. CDR3 DNA sequence: TGCGCCAGCAGGGGGATGGGAAACACTGAAGCTTTCTTT.

This sequence joins TRBV4-1 and TRBJ1-5; D unclear. The CDR3 is 16 residues long. Germline assignment: CDR1 MGHRA and CDR2 YSYEKL. The V end lost 4 bases, the J end lost 1 base, and 14 bases lay between the germline ends. This chain's CDR3 is CASSPRVGSSNQPQHF. In DNA, the CDR3 is TGCGCCAGCAGCCCCCGTGTGGGGTCGAGCAATCAGCCCCAGCATTTT.

This clonotype showed up just a few times. The chain couples TRBV6-5 to TRBJ2-7; TRBD2 aligns across 11 bases. Germline assignment: CDR1 MNHEY and CDR2 SVGAGI. CDR3 size: 17 residues. The V and J ends lost 0 bases and 3 bases, in that order; junction bases with no gene match: 7. Here the CDR3 reads CASSYSTSGRKGYEQYF. CDR3 in DNA: TGTGCCAGCAGTTACTCTACTAGCGGGAGAAAGGGCTACGAGCAGTACTTC.

This clonotype was counted a few times. This chain uses TRBV11-2 with TRBJ1-3; D not resolved. Trimming stripped 7 bases from V and 0 bases from J, with 16 bases between. Germline values: CDR1 SGHAT, CDR2 FQNNGV. CDR3 size: 16 residues. The CDR3 loop is CASNGTFRISGNTIYF. The CDR3 DNA reads TGTGCCAGCAACGGAACCTTCCGGATCTCTGGAAACACCATATATTTT.

The genes are TRBV9 and TRBJ1-1; D not certain. V shed 0 bases and J shed 1 base, with 10 bases lying between them. This CDR3 is 15 amino acids long. The V gene's germline CDR1 is SGDLS and CDR2 YYNGEE. CDR3 coding DNA: TGTGCCAGCAGCGTAGCAGGCTTAGGGAACACTGAAGCTTTCTTT. Encoded protein: CASSVAGLGNTEAFF.

This chain uses TRBV11-2 with TRBJ1-6; 9 bases match TRBD1. The CDR3 contains 15 residues. Germline-derived CDR1 and CDR2 are SGHAT and FQNNGV. V trimming: 5 bases; J trimming: 6 bases; junction bases outside the gene matches: 5. CDR3 protein: CASSPGTGSNSPLHF. The CDR3 region has the DNA TGTGCCAGCAGCCCGGGGACAGGGAGTAATTCACCCCTCCACTTT.

CDR3 sequence (DNA): TGTGCCAGCTCACAACAGGGAGAGACCCAGTACTTC. Translation gives CASSQQGETQYF. The V call is TRBV18, the J call TRBJ2-5; tentative D call: TRBD1 (6 bases). V lost 4 bases and J lost 4, with 7 bases in between. Germline-derived CDR1 and CDR2 are KGHSH and LQKENI. The CDR3 is 12 amino acids. The entire variable domain, with the rest obtained from reference TRBV18 and TRBJ2-5, is as follows: NAGVMQNPRHLVRRRGQEARLRCSPMKGHSHVYWYRQLPEEGLKFMVYLQKENIIDESGMPKERFSAEFPKEGPSILRIQQVVRGDSAAYFCASSQQGETQYFGPGTRLLVL.